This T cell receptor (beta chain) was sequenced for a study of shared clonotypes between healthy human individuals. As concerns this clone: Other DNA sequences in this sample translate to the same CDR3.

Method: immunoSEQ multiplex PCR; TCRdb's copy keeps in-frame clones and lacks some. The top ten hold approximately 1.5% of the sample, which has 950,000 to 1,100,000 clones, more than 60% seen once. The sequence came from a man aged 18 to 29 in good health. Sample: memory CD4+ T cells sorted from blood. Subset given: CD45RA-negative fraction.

The chain's CDR3 is CASSARTYEQYF. CDR3 in DNA: TGTGCCAGCAGCGCACGGACGTACGAGCAGTACTTC. The chain has TRBV9 and TRBJ2-7; the D is unclear. V was cut by 3 bases and J by 4 bases, with 8 bases left in between. The CDR3 has 12 amino acids. Germline V gives CDR1 SGDLS, CDR2 YYNGEE.